This TCR beta chain came from a study of somatic mutations in cytotoxic T cells in rheumatoid arthritis. About the study: A subset of V beta antibody-stained T-cell populations was isolated by flow sorting, reaching nearly 100% purity, and this subset included V beta1+ cells that went on to TCRB sequencing.

The CDR3 spans 14 residues. V was clipped by 3 bases and J by 2 bases, with 11 bases between them. CDR1 is SEHNR, CDR2 FQNEAQ, per germline (reference sequence). TCRdb keeps only in-frame clones here, not all; method: immunoSEQ multiplex PCR. The table records 5,500 to 9,000 clones, around 60% of them present only once. Sequenced sample: CD8+ T cells sorted from blood. The receptor's source is a woman in her thirties or forties in good health. This chain uses TRBV7-9 with TRBJ2-7; unclear D gene. The CDR3 region is CASSFSGTPYEQYF. Here the CDR3 DNA reads TGTGCCAGCAGCTTCTCGGGCACCCCCTACGAGCAGTACTTC.